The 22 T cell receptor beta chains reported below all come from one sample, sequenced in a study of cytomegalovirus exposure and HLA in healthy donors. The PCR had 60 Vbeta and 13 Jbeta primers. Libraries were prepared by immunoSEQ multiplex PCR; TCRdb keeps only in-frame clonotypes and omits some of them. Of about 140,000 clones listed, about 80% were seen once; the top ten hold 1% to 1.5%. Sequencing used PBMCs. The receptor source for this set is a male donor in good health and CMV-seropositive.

The CDR3: CATSQGTYGYTF. The CDR3 nucleotides are TGTGCTACCTCACAGGGGACTTATGGCTACACCTTC. The J gene is TRBJ1-2, the V gene TRBV30; 7 bases are a match to TRBD1. This CDR3 region has 12 residues. Germline V lookup: CDR1 GTSNPN, CDR2 SVGIG (reference sequence).

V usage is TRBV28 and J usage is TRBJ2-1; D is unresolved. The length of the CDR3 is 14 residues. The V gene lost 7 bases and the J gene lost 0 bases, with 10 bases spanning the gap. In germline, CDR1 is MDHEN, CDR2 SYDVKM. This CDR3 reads CASIGGGSYNEQFF. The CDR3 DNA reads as TGTGCCAGCATTGGTGGCGGCTCCTACAATGAGCAGTTCTTC.

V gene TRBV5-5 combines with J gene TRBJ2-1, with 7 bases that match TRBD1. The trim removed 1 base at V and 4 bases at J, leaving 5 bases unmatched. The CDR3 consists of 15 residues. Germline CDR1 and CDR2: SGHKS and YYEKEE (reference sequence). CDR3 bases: TGTGCCAGCAGCTTGCGAGGGGGCGCGTACAATGAGCAGTTCTTC. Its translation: CASSLRGGAYNEQFF.

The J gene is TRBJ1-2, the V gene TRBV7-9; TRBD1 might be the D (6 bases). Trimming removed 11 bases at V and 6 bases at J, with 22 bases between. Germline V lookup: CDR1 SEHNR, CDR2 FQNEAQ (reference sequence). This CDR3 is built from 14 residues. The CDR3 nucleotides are TGTGCCTTTCCCAAAGTGGGGGCGCCGGATGGCTACACCTTC. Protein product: CAFPKVGAPDGYTF.

DNA of the CDR3: TGCGCCGCTGCAAGGGGGGGAGGTGTAACTAATGAAAAACTGTTTTTT. This gives the protein CAAARGGGVTNEKLFF. This chain links TRBV4-1 with TRBJ1-4; possibly TRBD1 for D (6 bases). The CDR3 covers 16 residues. Germline assignment: CDR1 MGHRA and CDR2 YSYEKL. Trimming shortened V by 11 bases and J by 1 base, and 20 bases separated the two germline ends.

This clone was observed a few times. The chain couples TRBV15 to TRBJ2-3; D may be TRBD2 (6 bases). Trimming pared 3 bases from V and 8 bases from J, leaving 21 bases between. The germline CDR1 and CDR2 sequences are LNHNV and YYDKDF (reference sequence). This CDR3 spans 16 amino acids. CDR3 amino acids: CATSSPSGREWGTQYF. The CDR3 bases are TGTGCCACCAGCAGCCCCTCCGGGCGGGAATGGGGTACGCAGTATTTT.

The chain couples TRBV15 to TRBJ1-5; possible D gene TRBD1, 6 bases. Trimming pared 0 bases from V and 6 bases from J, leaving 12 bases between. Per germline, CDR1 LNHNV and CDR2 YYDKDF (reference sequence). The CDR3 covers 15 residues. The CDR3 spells CATSRDWGGTQPQHF. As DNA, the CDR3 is TGTGCCACCAGCAGAGATTGGGGGGGCACTCAGCCCCAGCATTTT.

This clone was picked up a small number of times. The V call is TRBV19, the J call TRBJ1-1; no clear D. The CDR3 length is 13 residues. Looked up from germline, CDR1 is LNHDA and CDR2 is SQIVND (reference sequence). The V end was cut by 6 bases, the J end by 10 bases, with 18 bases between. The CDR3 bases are TGTGCCAGTAGGACTCAAGACGGTTCGGGAGCTTTCTTT. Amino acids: CASRTQDGSGAFF.

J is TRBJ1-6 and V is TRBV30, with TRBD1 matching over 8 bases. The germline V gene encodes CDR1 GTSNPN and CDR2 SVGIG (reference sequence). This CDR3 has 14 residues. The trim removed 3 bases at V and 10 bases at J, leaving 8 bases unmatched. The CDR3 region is CAWSETGGGSPLHF. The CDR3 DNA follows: TGTGCCTGGAGCGAAACAGGGGGTGGATCACCCCTCCACTTT.

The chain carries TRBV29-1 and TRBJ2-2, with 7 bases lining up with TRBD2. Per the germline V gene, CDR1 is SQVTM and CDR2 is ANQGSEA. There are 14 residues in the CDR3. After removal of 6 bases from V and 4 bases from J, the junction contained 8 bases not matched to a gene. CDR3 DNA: TGCAGCGTGAGGGGCGGGAGAGGCACCGGGGAGCTGTTTTTT. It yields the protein CSVRGGRGTGELFF.

The CDR3 here is CASKGENTEAFF. CDR3 DNA sequence: TGTGCCAGCAAAGGGGAGAACACTGAAGCTTTCTTT. This chain links TRBV9 with TRBJ1-1, with a weak D call TRBD1 (5 bases). Germline-derived CDR1 and CDR2 are SGDLS and YYNGEE. V lost 6 bases and J lost 1, with 7 bases in between. This CDR3 has 12 residues.

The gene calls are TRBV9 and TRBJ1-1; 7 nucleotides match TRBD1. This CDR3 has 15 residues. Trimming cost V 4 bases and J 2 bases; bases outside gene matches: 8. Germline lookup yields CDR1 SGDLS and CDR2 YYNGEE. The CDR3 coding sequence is TGTGCCAGCAGCCCCCAGGGGGTAGGAAACACTGAAGCTTTCTTT. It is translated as CASSPQGVGNTEAFF.

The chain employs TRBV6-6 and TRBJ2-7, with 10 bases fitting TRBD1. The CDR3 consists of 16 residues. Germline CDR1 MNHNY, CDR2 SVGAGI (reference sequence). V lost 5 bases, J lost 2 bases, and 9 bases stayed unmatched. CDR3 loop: CASSPSGTGDPYEQYF. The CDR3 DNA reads TGTGCCAGCAGTCCTTCCGGGACAGGGGACCCCTACGAGCAGTACTTC.

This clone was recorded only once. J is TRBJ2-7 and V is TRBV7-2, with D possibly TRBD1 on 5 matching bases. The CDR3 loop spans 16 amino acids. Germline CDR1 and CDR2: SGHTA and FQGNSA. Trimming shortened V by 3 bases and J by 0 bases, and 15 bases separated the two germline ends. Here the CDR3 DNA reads TGTGCCAGCAGCTTTCCCGGACACTCGAGCTCCTACGAGCAGTACTTC. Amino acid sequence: CASSFPGHSSSYEQYF.

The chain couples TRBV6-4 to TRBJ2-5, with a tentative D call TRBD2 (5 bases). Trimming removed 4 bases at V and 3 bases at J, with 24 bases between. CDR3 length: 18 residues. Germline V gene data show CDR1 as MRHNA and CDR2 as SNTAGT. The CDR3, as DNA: TGTGCCAGCAGTGGCCCCCCTACCCGGGGTCGGCGGAAAGAGACCCAGTACTTC. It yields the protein CASSGPPTRGRRKETQYF.

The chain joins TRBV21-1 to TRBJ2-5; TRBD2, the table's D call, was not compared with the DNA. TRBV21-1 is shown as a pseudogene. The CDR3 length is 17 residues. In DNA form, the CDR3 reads TGTGCCAGCAGCAAAGAACGGTCGCGGGAAACTCAAGAGACCCAGTACTTC. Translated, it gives CASSKERSRETQETQYF.

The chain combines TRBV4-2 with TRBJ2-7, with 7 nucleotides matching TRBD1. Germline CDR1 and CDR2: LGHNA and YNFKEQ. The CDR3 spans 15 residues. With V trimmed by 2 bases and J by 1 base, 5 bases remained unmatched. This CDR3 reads CASSQWTGGSYEQYF. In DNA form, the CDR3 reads TGTGCCAGCAGCCAATGGACAGGTGGGTCCTACGAGCAGTACTTC.

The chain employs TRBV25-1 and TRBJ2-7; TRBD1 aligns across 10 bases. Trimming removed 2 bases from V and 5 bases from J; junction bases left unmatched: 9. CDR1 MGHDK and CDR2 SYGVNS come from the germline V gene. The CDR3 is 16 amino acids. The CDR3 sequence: CASSEASFGTGDEQYF. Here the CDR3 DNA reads TGTGCCAGCAGTGAAGCCTCGTTCGGGACAGGGGACGAGCAGTACTTC.

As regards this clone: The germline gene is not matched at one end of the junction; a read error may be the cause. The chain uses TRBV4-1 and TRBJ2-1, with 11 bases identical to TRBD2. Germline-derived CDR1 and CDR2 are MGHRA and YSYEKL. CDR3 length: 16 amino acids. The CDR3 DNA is TGTGCCAGCAGCCAAGATCCTAGCGGGGGGAGGAATGAGCAGTTCTTC. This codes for CASSQDPSGGRNEQFF.

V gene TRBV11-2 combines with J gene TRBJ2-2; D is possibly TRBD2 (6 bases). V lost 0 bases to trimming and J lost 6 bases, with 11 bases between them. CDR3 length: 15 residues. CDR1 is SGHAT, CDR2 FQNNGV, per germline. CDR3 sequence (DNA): TGTGCCAGCAGCTTAGATGGAGGGGTTTCCGGGGAGCTGTTTTTT. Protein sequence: CASSLDGGVSGELFF.

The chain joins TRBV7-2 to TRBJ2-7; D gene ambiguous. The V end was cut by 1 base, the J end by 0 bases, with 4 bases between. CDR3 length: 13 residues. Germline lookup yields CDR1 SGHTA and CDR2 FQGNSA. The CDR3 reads CASSLDSSYEQYF. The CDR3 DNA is TGTGCCAGCAGCTTAGACAGCTCCTACGAGCAGTACTTC.

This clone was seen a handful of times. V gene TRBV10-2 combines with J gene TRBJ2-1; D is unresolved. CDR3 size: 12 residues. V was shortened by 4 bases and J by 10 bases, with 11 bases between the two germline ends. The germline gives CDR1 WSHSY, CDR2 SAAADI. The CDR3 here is CASSGANPEQFF. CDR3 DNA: TGCGCCAGCAGTGGGGCTAACCCCGAGCAGTTCTTC.